This TCR beta chain was identified during a study of cytomegalovirus exposure and HLA in healthy donors. Overall study results and limits: Later on, an analysis tied under 20,000 TCR beta sequences to HLA alleles at 0.05 false discovery rate. Accurate HLA-A and HLA-B prediction from TCR beta sequences was reported for most subjects. Among TCR beta chains, those listed as cytomegalovirus-associated numbered about 150. TCR beta chain V- and J-gene trimming was linked, in a later analysis, to a missense variant in DCLRE1C.

Germline V gene sequence: CDR1 MNHEY, CDR2 SVGAGI. CDR3 length: 14 residues. Trimming removed 8 bases from V and 3 bases from J; junction bases left unmatched: 4. With 60 Vbeta and 13 Jbeta primers, the PCR was carried out. Measured with immunoSEQ multiplex PCR; TCRdb has only the in-frame clones, and not every one. This sample has 100,000 to 150,000 clones, with about 81% found just once. On this clone itself: Its antigen is currently unknown.

The clonotype originates from a woman in her twenties or thirties in good health and CMV-seronegative. The chain joins TRBV6-5 to TRBJ2-3, with 11 positions matching TRBD2. The sample consisted of PBMCs. The CDR3 loop reads CASEASGGTDTQYF. The CDR3 nucleotides are TGTGCCAGCGAGGCTAGCGGGGGGACAGATACGCAGTATTTT.